This T cell receptor (beta chain) is drawn from a study of T cell repertoires in cytomegalovirus infection. Across the study: Indications of both CMV infection and matching HLA type were provided by public TCR beta signatures. Findings and limits, study-wide: Identification of carriers of CMV plus the relevant HLA was performed using cumulative public TCR beta family frequency. HLA-C-restricted CMV clonotypes gave the most frequent clonotype in two of eight donors.

Trimming removed 6 bases at V and 5 bases at J, with 15 bases between. CDR3 length: 14 amino acids. Germline V lookup: CDR1 SNHLY, CDR2 FYNNEI. The table lists this clonotype with many counts. Its target is unknown. In TCRdb, the reads were re-called with MiXCR into one record per CDR3 protein. The sample contains approximately 250,000 distinct CDR3 sequences, 6% to 8% of which appear only once. The source is a human donor in good health (CMV status not recorded). Some clones in this sample may be carry-over from other donors' samples. The sample consisted of PBMCs. The chain recombines TRBV2 with TRBJ2-3; weak D call: TRBD2 (5 bases). The CDR3 is CASSRETRGDTQYF. CDR3 in DNA: TGTGCCAGCAGCCGAGAGACTCGGGGAGATACGCAGTATTTT.